The T cell receptor beta chain under discussion was sequenced for a study of blood T cell repertoires in COVID-19. The CDR3 spans 15 residues. The germline V gene has CDR1 SGDLS and CDR2 YYNGEE. V lost 4 bases and J 5 bases, leaving 19 bases between the germline ends. This clone was recorded a few times. This table comes from immunoSEQ multiplex PCR, and its TCRdb copy is limited to in-frame clones, with some not included. The sample has 250,000 to 300,000 clones, roughly 80% seen once. This sequence joins TRBV9 and TRBJ2-7, with TRBD1 as a possible D gene (5 bases). The sample was PBMCs or T cells enriched from blood (not recorded which). This sequence was found in a man in his forties or fifties who had recovered from COVID-19. CDR3 DNA sequence: TGTGCCAGCAGCCCCGCCGTCCAGGGTGACAACGAGCAGTACTTC. Translated, it gives CASSPAVQGDNEQYF.